The next 28 T cell receptor beta chains were all read from a single sample in a study of blood T cell repertoires in COVID-19. TCRdb's copy holds only in-frame clones and misses some; the assay was immunoSEQ multiplex PCR. Of about 240,000 clones in the sample, approximately 84% are singletons; the top ten hold more than 2.5%. The specimen sequenced was peripheral blood. The receptors shown here come from a woman aged 25-40 years who had recovered from COVID-19.

The rearrangement joins TRBV2 to TRBJ1-3; D uncertain. The CDR3 runs 13 residues. The V and J ends lost 8 bases and 3 bases respectively, with 11 bases between them. Germline V gene sequence: CDR1 SNHLY, CDR2 FYNNEI. In DNA, the CDR3 is TGTGCCAGCTACCAGGTTTATGGAAACACCATATATTTT. It translates to CASYQVYGNTIYF.

This chain links TRBV19 with TRBJ2-1; 10 bases fit TRBD2. V lost 9 bases to trimming and J lost 6 bases; unmatched junction nucleotides: 8. Germline-derived CDR1 and CDR2 are LNHDA and SQIVND (reference sequence). This CDR3 contains 14 residues. CDR3 DNA: TGTGCCAGCACCGAGCGGGGGGGCTTCAATGAGCAGTTCTTC. Translated: CASTERGGFNEQFF. The whole variable domain, filled in from reference TRBV19 and TRBJ2-1, reads DGGITQSPKYLFRKEGQNVTLSCEQNLNHDAMYWYRQDPGQGLRLIYYSQIVNDFQKGDIAEGYSVSREKKESFPLTVTSAQKNPTAFYLCASTERGGFNEQFFGPGTRLTVL.

This chain joins TRBV4-1 and TRBJ1-6; possible D gene TRBD1, 6 bases. The CDR3 runs 15 residues. Germline assignment: CDR1 MGHRA and CDR2 YSYEKL. V was cut by 0 bases and J by 5 bases, with 8 bases left in between. The CDR3 DNA reads TGCGCCAGCAGCCAAGAGGACAGTGATAATTCACCCCTCCACTTT. Translation: CASSQEDSDNSPLHF.

V gene TRBV27 combines with J gene TRBJ2-3; D not certain. CDR3 size: 15 residues. V was pared by 5 bases and J by 0 bases, with 12 bases between. Germline V gives CDR1 MNHEY, CDR2 SMNVEV (reference sequence). CDR3 loop: CASSLAGPSTDTQYF. As DNA, the CDR3 is TGTGCCAGCAGTCTGGCTGGCCCGAGCACAGATACGCAGTATTTT.

This chain links TRBV14 with TRBJ1-5; tentatively, D is TRBD1 (6 bases). There are 16 residues in the CDR3. Germline lookup yields CDR1 SGHDN and CDR2 FVKESK. The V gene lost 1 base and the J gene lost 4 bases, with 14 bases spanning the gap. CDR3 protein: CASSQVGGGRNQPQHF. CDR3 coding DNA: TGTGCCAGCAGCCAAGTTGGCGGGGGCCGAAATCAGCCCCAGCATTTT.

This clone was seen a single time. The chain joins TRBV19 to TRBJ2-7; 8 positions match TRBD1. Germline V CDR1 and CDR2: LNHDA, SQIVND (reference sequence). CDR3 length: 13 amino acids. V dropped 5 bases and J dropped 6; count of bases not matched to a gene: 6. The CDR3 loop reads CASSAGQAGEQYF. CDR3 in DNA: TGTGCCAGTAGTGCGGGACAGGCGGGCGAGCAGTACTTC.

The rearrangement uses TRBV7-9 and TRBJ1-2; 9 nucleotides agree with TRBD1. In germline, CDR1 is SEHNR, CDR2 FQNEAQ (reference sequence). The CDR3 has 16 residues. V lost 4 bases to trimming and J lost 4 bases; unmatched junction nucleotides: 10. The CDR3 DNA reads TGTGCCAGCAGCTCGTGGACAGGGGACCAGGGCTATGGCTACACCTTC. Translation: CASSSWTGDQGYGYTF.

This clone has only one observation. The chain joins TRBV7-2 to TRBJ2-3; TRBD2 aligns across 14 bases. This CDR3 is 18 amino acids long. Germline CDR1 reads SGHTA; CDR2 reads FQGNSA. V was pared by 2 bases and J by 5 bases, with 9 bases of the junction left unmatched. CDR3 in amino acids: CASSLKTSGGALRDTQYF. DNA for the CDR3: TGTGCCAGCAGCTTAAAGACTAGCGGGGGGGCGTTAAGAGATACGCAGTATTTT.

This clone was detected only a few times. The chain links TRBV10-1 to TRBJ1-2; 9 bases align to TRBD1. Germline CDR1 WNHNN, CDR2 SYGVQD (reference sequence). There are 15 residues in the CDR3. Trimming removed 7 bases from V and 4 bases from J; junction bases left unmatched: 10. The CDR3 here is CASTGSGQGFYGYTF. CDR3 sequence (DNA): TGCGCCAGCACTGGTTCGGGACAGGGATTCTATGGCTACACCTTC.

The chain combines TRBV5-1 with TRBJ2-1, with TRBD2 as a possible D gene (6 bases). The V and J ends lost 0 bases and 0 bases respectively, with 19 bases between them. CDR1 is SGHRS and CDR2 is YFSETQ in the germline V gene. The CDR3 loop spans 19 amino acids. CDR3 DNA: TGCGCCAGCAGCTTGGAAGGGAGGCGGCTGGATAGCTCCTACAATGAGCAGTTCTTC. Residues: CASSLEGRRLDSSYNEQFF.

The chain recombines TRBV6-6 with TRBJ2-7; D may be TRBD2 (7 bases). The CDR3 totals 14 residues. Trimming pared 7 bases from V and 3 bases from J, leaving 16 bases between. CDR1 is MNHNY and CDR2 is SVGAGI in the germline V gene (reference sequence). The DNA for the CDR3 is TGTGCCAGCACAAAAGGGGGGGCCGGCTACGAGCAGTACTTC. It yields the protein CASTKGGAGYEQYF.

The V call is TRBV7-9, the J call TRBJ2-2; the match to TRBD1 covers 9 bases. Unmatched junction bases numbered 6, after V lost 2 bases and J lost 5 bases. CDR3 length: 16 residues. CDR1 and CDR2 (germline): SEHNR, FQNEAQ (reference sequence). CDR3 sequence (DNA): TGTGCCAGCAGCTTAAGGGACAGGGCCGGAACCGGGGAGCTGTTTTTT. It yields the protein CASSLRDRAGTGELFF.

The V gene is TRBV5-1, the J gene TRBJ2-3, with 13 bases matching TRBD2. Trimming at V came to 3 bases and at J to 3 bases, leaving 4 bases not matched to a gene. The CDR3 spans 16 residues. Germline assignment: CDR1 SGHRS and CDR2 YFSETQ. The chain's CDR3 is CASSSGLAGRTDTQYF. For the CDR3, the DNA is TGCGCCAGCAGCTCGGGACTAGCGGGGAGAACAGATACGCAGTATTTT.

This chain uses TRBV4-3 with TRBJ2-1; 9 nucleotides agree with TRBD2. CDR1 is LGHNA, CDR2 YSLEER, per germline. This CDR3 spans 15 amino acids. The J segment lost 10 bases and the V segment lost 5 bases, leaving 12 bases of the junction unmatched. DNA of the CDR3: TGCGCCAGCAGCTCGGGAGGGAGCGGGGGGACGGAGCAGTTCTTC. Encoded protein: CASSSGGSGGTEQFF.

This chain links TRBV18 with TRBJ1-1; 8 bases line up with TRBD1. This CDR3 has 20 amino acids. Germline V gives CDR1 KGHSH, CDR2 LQKENI. The V gene end was trimmed by 1 base and the J gene end by 6 bases; junction bases not matched to a gene: 22. CDR3 protein: CASSPRQAGGWEIDGAEAFF. CDR3 coding DNA: TGTGCCAGCTCACCACGGCAGGCAGGGGGCTGGGAAATAGATGGCGCTGAAGCTTTCTTT.

CDR3 DNA sequence: TGTGCCAGCAGCGTGGACAGTTACTACAATGAGCAGTTCTTC. Amino acids: CASSVDSYYNEQFF. The chain joins TRBV9 to TRBJ2-1; D might be TRBD1 (6 bases). The germline V gene encodes CDR1 SGDLS and CDR2 YYNGEE. This CDR3 contains 14 residues. The V end was cut by 2 bases, the J end by 3 bases, with 9 bases between.

The gene calls are TRBV6-5 and TRBJ1-2; TRBD1 agrees at 9 bases. CDR1 is MNHEY and CDR2 is SVGAGI in the germline V gene. V trimming: 6 bases; J trimming: 6 bases; junction bases outside the gene matches: 8. This CDR3 is 14 amino acids long. CDR3 loop: CASRPYRDRDGYTF. The CDR3 region has the DNA TGTGCCAGCAGACCCTACAGGGACAGGGATGGCTACACCTTC.

The chain links TRBV24-1 to TRBJ1-2; 11 nucleotides line up with TRBD1. CDR1 is KGHDR, CDR2 SFDVKD, per germline. The CDR3 loop spans 13 amino acids. The ends lost 10 bases at V and 6 bases at J; junction bases unmatched: 6. Here the CDR3 reads CATKGQGGNGYTF. The CDR3 coding sequence is TGTGCCACAAAGGGACAGGGGGGGAATGGCTACACCTTC.

V gene TRBV29-1 combines with J gene TRBJ2-2; 10 bases line up with TRBD1. The CDR3 consists of 13 residues. The V segment lost 8 bases and the J segment 5 bases; nucleotides outside the gene matches: 5. Germline V gene data show CDR1 as SQVTM and CDR2 as ANQGSEA. Here the CDR3 DNA reads TGCAGCCTCCGGACAGGGGGGACCGGGGAGCTGTTTTTT. This sequence encodes CSLRTGGTGELFF.

CDR3 sequence: CASSAGLRGTGELFF. CDR3 coding DNA: TGTGCCAGCTCAGCCGGCCTACGGGGCACCGGGGAGCTGTTTTTT. This chain connects TRBV18 to TRBJ2-2; weak D call: TRBD2 (5 bases). V was pared by 5 bases and J by 4 bases, with 14 bases between. Germline V gene data show CDR1 as KGHSH and CDR2 as LQKENI. CDR3 length: 15 amino acids.

The J gene is TRBJ2-1, the V gene TRBV7-7; 12 bases are shared with TRBD2. Germline V gene lookup returns CDR1 SSHAT and CDR2 FNYEAQ (reference sequence). CDR3 size: 17 residues. The V and J ends lost 2 bases and 8 bases, in that order; junction bases with no gene match: 10. In nucleotides, the CDR3 is TGTGCCAGCAGCTTATCTCTAGCGGGGGGGCCTCCGGATGAGCAGTTCTTC. This sequence encodes CASSLSLAGGPPDEQFF.

This chain uses TRBV2 with TRBJ2-6; maybe TRBD1 (6 bases). The germline CDR1 and CDR2 sequences are SNHLY and FYNNEI. This CDR3 has 16 amino acids. Trimming shortened V by 10 bases and J by 5 bases, and 21 bases separated the two germline ends. The CDR3 bases are TGTGCCATCGACCGGGGTAGGGACATTTGGGCCAACGTCCTGACTTTC. This encodes CAIDRGRDIWANVLTF.

This clone is a singleton in its sample. The chain couples TRBV7-9 to TRBJ1-1, with a weak D call TRBD1 (6 bases). V was shortened by 5 bases and J by 12 bases, with 16 bases between the two germline ends. The CDR3 is 12 amino acids. Germline CDR1 and CDR2: SEHNR and FQNEAQ (reference sequence). CDR3 amino acids: CASSRPRDKSFF. CDR3 DNA sequence: TGTGCCAGCAGCCGACCCCGGGACAAATCTTTCTTT.

The chain links TRBV6-4 to TRBJ2-5; 10 bases line up with TRBD2. CDR3 length: 15 residues. Germline assignment: CDR1 MRHNA and CDR2 SNTAGT. V shed 6 bases, J shed 1 base, and the junction held 5 bases outside the gene matches. CDR3 nucleotide sequence: TGTGCCAGCAGCCGTAGCGGGGGGTCCCAAGAGACCCAGTACTTC. Encoded protein: CASSRSGGSQETQYF.

The rearrangement joins TRBV7-6 to TRBJ2-5; TRBD1 is a possible D gene (5 bases). CDR3 size: 16 residues. Per the germline V gene, CDR1 is SGHVS and CDR2 is FNYEAQ. V was pared by 5 bases and J by 2 bases, with 18 bases between. CDR3 nucleotide sequence: TGTGCCAGCAGCCCAATACTAAGGGGAATACAAGAGACCCAGTACTTC. Translation gives CASSPILRGIQETQYF. The full variable domain, in which reference TRBV7-6 and TRBJ2-5 provide the parts outside the CDR3, is GAGVSQSPRYKVTKRGQDVALRCDPISGHVSLYWYRQALGQGPEFLTYFNYEAQQDKSGLPNDRFSAERPEGSISTLTIQRTEQRDSAMYRCASSPILRGIQETQYFGPGTRLLVL.

CDR3 loop: CASSIATGVLTGELFF. The CDR3 nucleotides are TGTGCCAGTAGTATAGCCACGGGGGTATTGACCGGGGAGCTGTTTTTT. The gene calls are TRBV19 and TRBJ2-2, with a weak D call TRBD2 (6 bases). V shed 1 base and J shed 5 bases, with 14 bases lying between them. The CDR3 has 16 amino acids. Germline CDR1 is LNHDA and CDR2 is SQIVND (reference sequence).

This chain connects TRBV7-8 to TRBJ2-3; 9 bases match TRBD2. CDR1 and CDR2 (germline): SGHVS, FQNEAQ. The CDR3 has 17 residues. V lost 1 base and J lost 3; bases outside the gene matches: 8. DNA for the CDR3: TGTGCCAGCAGCTTAGAGGGAGCGGGGGGCAGGACAGATACGCAGTATTTT. This sequence encodes CASSLEGAGGRTDTQYF.

The chain combines TRBV5-4 with TRBJ2-7; 10 bases align to TRBD1. The CDR3 has 15 amino acids. CDR1 and CDR2 (germline): SGHNT, YYREEE (reference sequence). V was clipped by 4 bases and J by 1 base; unmatched bases: 5. The CDR3: CASSRGQGRSYEQYF. CDR3 sequence (DNA): TGTGCCAGCAGCCGGGGACAGGGGAGATCCTACGAGCAGTACTTC.